These T cell receptor beta chains were read from a single sample in a study of STAT5B mutations in CD4+ large granular lymphocyte leukemia. The protocol was immunoSEQ multiplex PCR, while the TCRdb copy is restricted to in-frame clones and leaves out a portion. Found here are 30,000 to 40,000 clones, around 76% of them singletons; the top ten hold more than 6%. The sequenced sample was CD4+ T cells from blood buffy coats. Receptors originate from a human donor in good health. The CDR3 runs from the conserved cysteine through the conserved F or W. Fields, in order: V gene, J gene, D gene, clone size, CDR3 DNA, CDR3 protein. D genes are given only for firm matches. Some rows mark clone size as missing; the rest say once, few, many or name a class of expanded clone.

>TRBV14|TRBJ2-4|NA|NA
TGTGCCAGCAGCCAAGATTATGCAGGGAACATTCAGTACTTC
CASSQDYAGNIQYF
>TRBV7-9|TRBJ2-3|NA|NA
TGTGCCAGCAGCTTAGTAGTCAGCCCCACAGATACGCAGTATTTT
CASSLVVSPTDTQYF
>TRBV18|TRBJ1-1|NA|NA
TGTGCCAGCTCACCGGGAGGGCAGACTGAAGCTTTCTTT
CASSPGGQTEAFF
>TRBV7-9|TRBJ2-3|NA|NA
TGTGCCAGCATCCTGACCGCCCCCACAGATACGCAGTATTTT
CASILTAPTDTQYF
>TRBV6-6|TRBJ2-1|TRBD2|NA
TGTGCCAGCAGTTCCCAGACTAGCGGGAGGGTAAATGAGCAGTTCTTC
CASSSQTSGRVNEQFF
>TRBV18|TRBJ1-5|NA|NA
TGTGCCAGCTCACAGTCGGATCAGCCCCAGCATTTT
CASSQSDQPQHF
>TRBV7-2|TRBJ2-5|TRBD1|NA
TGTGCCAGCAGCGAGATCGACAGGGGGCGCGAGGAGACCCAGTACTTC
CASSEIDRGREETQYF
>TRBV5-1|TRBJ1-1|NA|few
TGCGCCAGCAGCTTGTCCGGGTCGGGGGACACTGAAGCTTTCTTT
CASSLSGSGDTEAFF
>TRBV6-1|TRBJ2-3|NA|NA
TGTGCCAGCAGTGATCAGGTAGATAGCACAGATACGCAGTATTTT
CASSDQVDSTDTQYF
>TRBV5-8|TRBJ2-5|NA|NA
TGTGCCAGCAGCTTGGCGGCCATGGAGACCCAGTACTTC
CASSLAAMETQYF
>TRBV7-6|TRBJ1-1|TRBD1|NA
TGTGCCAGCAGCCCTGGGACAGGGGAATTTGAAGCTTTCTTT
CASSPGTGEFEAFF
>TRBV18|TRBJ1-5|NA|NA
TGTGCCAGCTCAACCCAGGGTCAGCCCCAGCATTTT
CASSTQGQPQHF
>TRBV5-5|TRBJ2-1|NA|NA
TGTGCCAGCACCCGGAGGGACAGCAACAATGAGCAGTTCTTC
CASTRRDSNNEQFF
>TRBV4-1|TRBJ2-6|NA|once
TGCGCCAGCAGCCACATAGGAGCTGGGGCCAACGTCCTGACTTTC
CASSHIGAGANVLTF
>TRBV28|TRBJ1-5|TRBD1|NA
TGTGCCAGCAGCACGACAGGGGTTTGGAATCAGCCCCAGCATTTT
CASSTTGVWNQPQHF
>TRBV9|TRBJ2-5|NA|few
TGTGCCAGCAGCCGGGAGTACCAAGAGACCCAGTACTTC
CASSREYQETQYF
>TRBV27|TRBJ2-1|NA|few
TGTGCCAGCCGGGGGCCCAGCGGTAATGAGCAGTTCTTC
CASRGPSGNEQFF
>TRBV7-2|TRBJ2-1|TRBD2|NA
TGTGCCAGCAGCCCGGGGGGGCCCTCCTACAATGAGCAGTTCTTC
CASSPGGPSYNEQFF
>TRBV21-1|TRBJ2-3|NA|NA
TGTGCCAGCAGTTTTCCGGTCCCCCAGAGAAGGACAGATACGCAGTATTTT
CASSFPVPQRRTDTQYF
>TRBV18|TRBJ2-1|TRBD2|NA
TGTGCCAGCCCGGGGCCGGGAGGGCGAGCCAATGAGCAGTTCTTC
CASPGPGGRANEQFF
>TRBV28|TRBJ2-1|NA|few
TGTGCCAGCAGTGACATTAACAATGAGCAGTTCTTC
CASSDINNEQFF
>TRBV5-5|TRBJ2-7|NA|NA
TGTGCCAGCAGCCAAAGACCCGGTCCTGGGGACTACGAGCAGTACTTC
CASSQRPGPGDYEQYF
>TRBV7-2|TRBJ1-2|NA|NA
TGTGCCAGCAGCTTCCGATCAAACTATGGCTACACCTTC
CASSFRSNYGYTF
>TRBV9|TRBJ1-2|NA|NA
TGTGCCAGCACCCTACAGAGTTCAGCTAACTATGGCTACACCTTC
CASTLQSSANYGYTF
>TRBV5-4|TRBJ2-7|NA|NA
TGTGCCAGCAGCTCCGGTAATCGGGGGACCTCCTACGAGCAGTACTTC
CASSSGNRGTSYEQYF
>TRBV18|TRBJ1-5|NA|NA
TGTGCCAGCTCAGAGGTTCCGTATAGCAATCAGCCCCAGCATTTT
CASSEVPYSNQPQHF
>TRBV28|TRBJ2-3|NA|NA
TGTGCCAGCAGTCCTCCCCAGGGTCGGGATACGCAGTATTTT
CASSPPQGRDTQYF
>TRBV5-6|TRBJ1-1|NA|few
TGTGCCAGCAGCTTGAGTCTGAACACTGAAGCTTTCTTT
CASSLSLNTEAFF
>TRBV14|TRBJ2-2|NA|NA
TGTGCCAGCAGCCTTCAGACCGGGGAGCTGTTTTTT
CASSLQTGELFF
>TRBV5-8|TRBJ1-5|NA|NA
TGTGCCAGCAGCCCTCTGAACGTGGGGGTTTATAGCAATCAGCCCCAGCATTTT
CASSPLNVGVYSNQPQHF
>TRBV5-5|TRBJ2-6|TRBD1|NA
TGTGCCAGCAGCTTGCGGGGACAGGCAAGTAACTCTGGGGCCAACGTCCTGACTTTC
CASSLRGQASNSGANVLTF
>TRBV7-9|TRBJ1-4|NA|few
TGTGCCAGCAGCTTAGGTGGTCCGTTTGCGGAAAAACTGTTTTTT
CASSLGGPFAEKLFF
>TRBV2|TRBJ2-1|NA|NA
TGTGCTGCGAATACCCTTGGGTTGGAGCAGTTCTTC
CAANTLGLEQFF
>TRBV18|TRBJ1-1|NA|once
TGTGCCAGCTCACCGGGTTGGGGACGATCTGATGAAGCTTTCTTT
CASSPGWGRSDEAFF
>TRBV29-1|TRBJ1-5|NA|NA
TGCAGCGTTGTCGGTGTGGGTAGCAATCAGCCCCAGCATTTT
CSVVGVGSNQPQHF
>TRBV5-1|TRBJ2-3|NA|NA
TGCGCCAGCAGCTTGGAGGGCAGGAATTTAGATACGCAGTATTTT
CASSLEGRNLDTQYF
>TRBV10-1|TRBJ2-3|NA|NA
TGCGCCAGCAGTTTACTATTCACAGATACGCAGTATTTT
CASSLLFTDTQYF
>TRBV2|TRBJ2-2|TRBD2|NA
TGTGCCAGCAGCCTCCGGGGGGGCTTTTCCGGGGAGCTGTTTTTT
CASSLRGGFSGELFF
>TRBV11-3|TRBJ1-3|NA|NA
TGTGCCAGCAGCTTGTCGCGGAAGACTGGAAACACCATATATTTT
CASSLSRKTGNTIYF
>TRBV5-6|TRBJ2-2|TRBD1|NA
TGTGCCAGCAGCCAGAGACAGGGTGGCTTTGCCGGGGAGCTGTTTTTT
CASSQRQGGFAGELFF
>TRBV11-2|TRBJ2-1|NA|NA
TGTGCCAGCAGCTTAAAGGTCAGGGAGTTTGGAAATGAGCAGTTCTTC
CASSLKVREFGNEQFF
>TRBV2|TRBJ1-1|NA|NA
TGTGCCAGCAGTGAACTGTCATCGGCGTTCACTGAAGCTTTCTTT
CASSELSSAFTEAFF
>TRBV7-2|TRBJ2-7|NA|NA
TGTGCCAGCAGCTTAGGACCTGGGGACTCCTACGAGCAGTACTTC
CASSLGPGDSYEQYF
>TRBV19|TRBJ2-5|NA|NA
TGTGCCAGTAGCCCGGGAGTAGCGAAGACCCAGTACTTC
CASSPGVAKTQYF
>TRBV29-1|TRBJ2-3|TRBD2|few
TGCAGCGTTGCGGGACTAGCGGGAACAGATACGCAGTATTTT
CSVAGLAGTDTQYF
>TRBV10-1|TRBJ2-7|NA|few
TGCGCCAGGAATGCTAGACAGCCCTCCTACGAGCAGTACTTC
CARNARQPSYEQYF
>TRBV5-6|TRBJ1-2|NA|NA
TGTGCCAGCAGCTTGGCCGGCAGGGTCTCCGGCTACACCTTC
CASSLAGRVSGYTF
>TRBV9|TRBJ2-3|TRBD2|NA
TGTGCCAGCAGCGTTACTAGCGGGGGCCAGGGGACGCAGTATTTT
CASSVTSGGQGTQYF
>TRBV7-3|TRBJ1-1|TRBD1|NA
TGTGCCAGCAGCATAGACAGGGACCATGAAGCTTTCTTT
CASSIDRDHEAFF
>TRBV7-8|TRBJ1-4|NA|NA
TGTGCCAGCCGTCGGGGGCAGGGTTATGAAAAACTGTTTTTT
CASRRGQGYEKLFF